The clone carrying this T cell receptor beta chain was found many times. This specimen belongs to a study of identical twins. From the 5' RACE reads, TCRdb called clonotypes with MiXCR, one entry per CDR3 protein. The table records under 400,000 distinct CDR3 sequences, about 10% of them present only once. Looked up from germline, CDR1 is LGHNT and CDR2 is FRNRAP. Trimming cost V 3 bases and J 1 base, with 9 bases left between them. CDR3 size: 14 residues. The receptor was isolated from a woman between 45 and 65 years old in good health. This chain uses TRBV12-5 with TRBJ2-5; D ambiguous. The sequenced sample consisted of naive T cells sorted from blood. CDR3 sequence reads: CASGFATVQETQYF. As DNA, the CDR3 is TGTGCTAGTGGTTTCGCTACAGTCCAAGAGACCCAGTACTTC. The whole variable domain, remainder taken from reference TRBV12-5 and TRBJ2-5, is DARVTQTPRHKVTEMGQEVTMRCQPILGHNTVFWYRQTMMQGLELLAYFRNRAPLDDSGMPKDRFSAEMPDATLATLKIQPSEPRDSAVYFCASGFATVQETQYFGPGTRLLVL.